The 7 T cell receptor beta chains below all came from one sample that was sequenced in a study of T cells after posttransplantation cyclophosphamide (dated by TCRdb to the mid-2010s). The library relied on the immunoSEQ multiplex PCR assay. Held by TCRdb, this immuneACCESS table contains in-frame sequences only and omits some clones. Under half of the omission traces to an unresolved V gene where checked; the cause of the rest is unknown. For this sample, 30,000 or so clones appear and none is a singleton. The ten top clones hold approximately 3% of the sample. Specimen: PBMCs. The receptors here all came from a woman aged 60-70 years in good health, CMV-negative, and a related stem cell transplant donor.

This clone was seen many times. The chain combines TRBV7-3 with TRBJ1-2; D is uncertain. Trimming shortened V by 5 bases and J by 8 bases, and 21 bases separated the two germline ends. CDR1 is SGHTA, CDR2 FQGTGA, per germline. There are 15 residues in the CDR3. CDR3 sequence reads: CASSPDPQGPEGYTF. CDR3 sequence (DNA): TGTGCCAGCAGCCCCGACCCTCAAGGGCCTGAAGGCTACACCTTC.

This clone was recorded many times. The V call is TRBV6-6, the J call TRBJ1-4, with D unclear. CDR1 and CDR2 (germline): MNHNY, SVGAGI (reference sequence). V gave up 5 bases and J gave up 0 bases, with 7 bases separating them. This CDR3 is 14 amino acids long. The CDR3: CASSPLATNEKLFF. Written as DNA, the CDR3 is TGTGCCAGCAGTCCACTTGCAACTAATGAAAAACTGTTTTTT.

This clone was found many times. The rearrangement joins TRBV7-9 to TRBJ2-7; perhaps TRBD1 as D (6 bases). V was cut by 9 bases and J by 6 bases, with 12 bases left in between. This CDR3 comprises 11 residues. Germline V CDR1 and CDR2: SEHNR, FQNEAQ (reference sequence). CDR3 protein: CARIRGCEQYF. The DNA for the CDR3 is TGTGCCAGGATCAGGGGATGCGAGCAGTACTTC.

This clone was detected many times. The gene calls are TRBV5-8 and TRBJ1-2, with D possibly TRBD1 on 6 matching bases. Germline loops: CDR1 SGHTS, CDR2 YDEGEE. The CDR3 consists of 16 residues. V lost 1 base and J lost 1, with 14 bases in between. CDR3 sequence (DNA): TGTGCCAGCAGCTTGAGAGGACAGATTATTAACTATGGCTACACCTTC. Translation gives CASSLRGQIINYGYTF.

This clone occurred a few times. CDR3 in amino acids: CASSSTGGAGTQYF. The CDR3 DNA follows: TGTGCCAGCAGTTCCACAGGGGGCGCGGGGACCCAGTACTTC. This sequence joins TRBV28 and TRBJ2-5, with 9 bases aligning to TRBD1. Germline trimming cut 4 bases from V and 7 bases from J; bases unmatched to any gene: 7. Germline V gene data show CDR1 as MDHEN and CDR2 as SYDVKM. CDR3 length equals 14 residues.

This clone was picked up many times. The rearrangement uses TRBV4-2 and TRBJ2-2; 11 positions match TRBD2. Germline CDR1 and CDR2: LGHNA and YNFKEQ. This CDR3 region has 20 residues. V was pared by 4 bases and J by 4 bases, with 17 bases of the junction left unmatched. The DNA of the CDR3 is TGTGCCAGCAGCCGGCACAGGGTACTAGCGGGAGAACGTGGCACCGGGGAGCTGTTTTTT. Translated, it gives CASSRHRVLAGERGTGELFF.

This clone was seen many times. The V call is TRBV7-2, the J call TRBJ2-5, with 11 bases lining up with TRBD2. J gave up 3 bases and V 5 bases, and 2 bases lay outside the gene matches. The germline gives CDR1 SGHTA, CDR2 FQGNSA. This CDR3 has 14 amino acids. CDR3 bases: TGTGCCAGCAGCCTGACTAGCGGGGAAGAGACCCAGTACTTC. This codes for CASSLTSGEETQYF. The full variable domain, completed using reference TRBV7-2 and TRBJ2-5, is GAGVSQSPSNKVTEKGKDVELRCDPISGHTALYWYRQSLGQGLEFLIYFQGNSAPDKSGLPSDRFSAERTGGSVSTLTIQRTQQEDSAVYLCASSLTSGEETQYFGPGTRLLVL.